The entry below gives a single TCR beta chain sequence along with its context. In the original workflow: Amplified reference gene primers provided the basis for estimating nucleated cell counts. Here immunoSEQ multiplex PCR was the method, and the copy in TCRdb shows in-frame clones only, minus some. V and J calls plus clone size are reproduced from that table; the DNA served to infer D and trimming. The data hold a few hundred thousand clones, with 70% to 90% observed a single time. The sample belongs to a study of blood T cell repertoires in COVID-19. Study information: The samples span acute and convalescent COVID-19 from the United States, Italy and Spain. T cells, B-cell-depleted T cells, or PBMCs provided the cDNA or gDNA that served as material.

The TCR originated in a man between 60 and 75 years old with acute or convalescent COVID-19. Sequences were obtained from peripheral blood.

The CDR3 DNA follows: TGTGCCAGTAGTATGCAGACAGGGGGAGGCAATCAGCCCCAGCATTTT. Protein sequence: CASSMQTGGGNQPQHF. The rearrangement links TRBV19 to TRBJ1-5; 9 nucleotides match TRBD1. The CDR3 spans 16 residues. In germline, CDR1 is LNHDA, CDR2 SQIVND (reference sequence). Trimming removed 3 bases from V and 2 bases from J; junction bases left unmatched: 5.